This TCR beta chain originates from a study of cytomegalovirus exposure and HLA in healthy donors. Study-wide results and caveats: Follow-up analysis later connected one missense variant in DCLRE1C with trimming of TCR beta V- and J-genes. Association of 16,951 TCR beta sequences with HLA alleles was found at 0.05 false discovery rate in a later analysis. Among the most significant clusters, several appeared linked to common viral pathogens in a later analysis. Roughly even sequencing depth across donors was the assumption behind the presence/absence analyses.

Primers: 60 Vbeta forward and 13 Jbeta reverse. Profiled with immunoSEQ multiplex PCR; TCRdb holds only in-frame clones, not every one. Found here are about 200,000 clones, 60% to 80% of them singletons; the top ten hold around 2%. Trimming shortened V by 0 bases and J by 0 bases, and 10 bases separated the two germline ends. The germline CDR1 and CDR2 sequences are SGDLS and YYNGEE. This CDR3 comprises 16 residues. Comments on this clone: Its antigen remains unknown.

The clonotype originates from a man between 18 and 35 years old in good health and CMV-seronegative. Sequenced input: PBMCs. The V gene is TRBV9, the J gene TRBJ2-1, with D possibly TRBD2 on 5 matching bases. The DNA of the CDR3 is TGTGCCAGCAGCGTAGGGAGAGGGAGCTCCTACAATGAGCAGTTCTTC. Encoded protein: CASSVGRGSSYNEQFF. The full variable domain, in which reference TRBV9 and TRBJ2-1 provide the parts outside the CDR3, is DSGVTQTPKHLITATGQRVTLRCSPRSGDLSVYWYQQSLDQGLQFLIQYYNGEERAKGNILERFSAQQFPDLHSELNLSSLELGDSALYFCASSVGRGSSYNEQFFGPGTRLTVL.